The sequence of this TCR beta chain was determined in a study of shared clonotypes between healthy human individuals. Study-level background: Donors were a couple of women and three men aged 18 to 49. Researchers assigned three CD4 naive, three CD4 memory, two CD8 naive and one CD8 memory plate to each donor.

Libraries were prepared by immunoSEQ multiplex PCR; TCRdb keeps only in-frame clonotypes and omits some of them. The data hold a few hundred thousand clones, with about 69% observed a single time. V was clipped by 8 bases and J by 13 bases; unmatched bases: 7. The CDR3 length is 12 residues. In germline, CDR1 is MNHEY, CDR2 SVGAGI. The donors were adults (healthy and HIV-negative) with no recent acute infections or vaccinations. General observations from the study: Clonotype sharing among the donors was expected to vary with sequencing depth.

Points on this clone: Its antigen is not known.

The clonotype originates from a man in his thirties or forties in good health. Sequencing input: memory CD4+ T cells sorted from blood. Subset reported: CD45RA-negative fraction. V gene TRBV6-5 combines with J gene TRBJ2-1, with 11 bases lining up with TRBD1. The chain's CDR3 is CASLGTGGYQFF. The CDR3 DNA reads as TGTGCCAGCCTGGGGACAGGGGGTTATCAGTTCTTC.